This T cell receptor beta chain stems from a study of T cell responses to AZD1222 COVID-19 vaccine (dated by TCRdb to the early 2020s). Regarding the research as a whole: TCR sequencing was performed for 230 to 250 trial participants, of whom roughly 200 were given two doses of AZD1222 and 26 were given two doses of MenACWY control vaccine. Trial participants were enrolled by age into 18-55, 56-69 and 70-plus year subgroups, with roughly 160, 29 and 62 TCR-sequenced participants respectively.

Reading from cysteine to phenylalanine, the CDR3 counts 16 amino acids. CDR3 DNA is the only sequence kept; it has 48 bases, read in frame from the first base. V loses 12 bases at its end and J loses 3 bases; junction bases beyond the gene matches: 15. As encoded in the germline V gene, CDR1 is KGHDR while CDR2 is SFDVKD. The CDR3 regions of human TCRbeta chains were analyzed by immunosequencing. Under the source paper's analysis protocol: Repertoire TCRs were checked for matches against a reference library of SARS-CoV-2-specific TCRs that had been generated using the MIRA antigen-specificity platform. Breadth was defined as the fraction of unique TCRs that were SARS-CoV-2-associated. Depth was defined as the fraction of total T cells that were SARS-CoV-2-associated. Using the MIRA data, each spike-specific TCR was assigned both to the spike region to which the TCR was reactive and to a CD4 or CD8 class. Log10-transformed breadth and depth values were compared by one-way ANOVA with Sidak's multiple comparisons tests. The table was pulled from immuneACCESS by TCRdb, which kept in-frame rearrangements only. Such tables lose some clones; where checked, under half of the loss comes from unresolved V genes, and the rest has no known cause. That table is the source of V, J and clone size, and D and trimming were worked out from the DNA. The sample table lists roughly 80,000 clones, 90% of them with a count of one. The leading ten clones occupy about 3% of the sample.

The time point label on this specimen signifies: about 28 days (+/-7) after the second vaccine dose. Because spike-specific TCR depth and breadth did not differ between the two schedules, AZD1222 recipients who got a second dose at roughly 4 weeks were pooled with those who got a second dose at roughly 12 weeks. The vaccinee samples were drawn from two UK trials, COV001 and COV002, one of which was a single-blind randomized controlled phase 2/3 trial testing AZD1222 (ChAdOx1 nCoV-19) in healthy adults. For TCRbeta chain sequencing, PBMC samples from trial participants were taken at day 0 and at day 28 after the second dose. A note on this clone: Its antigen is not yet known. Base qualities are missing; no much larger clone stands one base away.

The paper as a whole reports these results and caveats: Spike-specific TCR breadth and depth rose significantly after two AZD1222 doses compared with day 0 and with MenACWY recipients. Because no day 14 peak-response samples were available, the repertoires could be characterized only after the peak T cell response. Reportedly, almost half of the unique spike-specific TCRs recognized epitopes lying outside the regions that are mutated in the B.1.351 and B.1.1.7 variants. Participants were mostly white British, with more females than males. The authors suggested clonal diversity may have been underestimated. In the small 56-69-year group, the increase in depth fell short of significance, most likely because of low power. Conclusions about previously exposed vaccinees were limited because only a handful of AZD1222 recipients were SARS-CoV-2 seropositive at baseline. The whole spike protein was spanned by vaccine-associated CD4 TCRs, and dominant responses were seen in regions 160-218 and 743-854.

Sequences were derived from peripheral blood, sampled 28 days after the second AZD1222 dose. This sequence was found in an adult who received the AZD1222 COVID-19 vaccine. The chain is assembled from TRBV24-1 and TRBJ2-3; 9 nucleotides in the junction match TRBD1. Here is the DNA: TGTGCCCCCGCCCTTGAAGGGACAGGGTTGACAGATACGCAGTATTTT. Translated, it gives CAPALEGTGLTDTQYF.